These 20 T cell receptor beta chains originate from one sample sequenced in a study of cytomegalovirus exposure and HLA in healthy donors. Both 60 Vbeta primers and 13 Jbeta primers went into the PCR. Measured with immunoSEQ multiplex PCR; TCRdb has only the in-frame clones, and not every one. The sample consists of about 140,000 clones, just under 85% of them appearing once. Sequenced sample: PBMCs. The receptors come from a man aged 30-40 years in good health and CMV-seropositive.

The chain couples TRBV5-1 to TRBJ1-4; a possible D gene is TRBD1 (5 bases). Between the trimmed V and J ends, which lost 5 bases and 0 bases, there was a span of 14 bases. The CDR3 totals 16 residues. Germline assignment: CDR1 SGHRS and CDR2 YFSETQ. CDR3 DNA sequence: TGCGCCAGCAGTCCAATCGACAGCGCAACTAATGAAAAACTGTTTTTT. It encodes CASSPIDSATNEKLFF.

The chain employs TRBV7-3 and TRBJ2-1, with 12 bases lining up with TRBD2. The V and J ends lost 2 bases and 8 bases, in that order; junction bases with no gene match: 7. Germline lookup yields CDR1 SGHTA and CDR2 FQGTGA. The CDR3 extends over 16 amino acids. In nucleotides, the CDR3 is TGTGCCAGCAGCTTACGCCTAGCGGGAGGGGGCGATGAGCAGTTCTTC. This codes for CASSLRLAGGGDEQFF.

This clone was detected only once. The rearrangement joins TRBV28 to TRBJ1-6; 10 positions agree with TRBD1. The CDR3 covers 12 residues. The germline CDR1 and CDR2 sequences are MDHEN and SYDVKM. V gave up 2 bases and J gave up 18 bases; unmatched junction bases: 4. This CDR3 is CASSLGTGEPHF. The CDR3 region has the DNA TGTGCCAGCAGTTTAGGGACAGGGGAACCCCACTTT.

The chain recombines TRBV30 with TRBJ2-4; possibly TRBD2 for D (6 bases). Germline V CDR1 and CDR2: GTSNPN, SVGIG (reference sequence). The CDR3 covers 16 residues. Trimming took off 0 bases at V and 3 bases at J, with 15 bases between the two ends. The CDR3 DNA reads TGTGCCTGGAGTGTTCGGGCCGGGGGTGGCAAAAACATTCAGTACTTC. It translates to CAWSVRAGGGKNIQYF.

This clone was seen a few times. This chain joins TRBV6-5 and TRBJ2-2; TRBD1 might be the D (5 bases). This CDR3 is built from 14 residues. Per germline, CDR1 MNHEY and CDR2 SVGAGI. V dropped 5 bases and J dropped 5 bases, with 12 bases sitting between them. The CDR3 loop is CASSHRRGTGELFF. CDR3 in DNA: TGTGCCAGCAGTCACCGAAGGGGAACCGGGGAGCTGTTTTTT.

V gene TRBV27 combines with J gene TRBJ2-5; TRBD1 might be the D (5 bases). Trimming removed 2 bases from V and 5 bases from J, with 12 bases in between. The CDR3 length is 14 residues. Germline lookup yields CDR1 MNHEY and CDR2 SMNVEV (reference sequence). CDR3 nucleotide sequence: TGTGCCAGCAGTTTAGAGCAGGGTAGTGAGACCCAGTACTTC. This encodes CASSLEQGSETQYF.

V and J are TRBV28 and TRBJ1-2; 10 bases line up with TRBD1. V gave up 3 bases and J gave up 4 bases; unmatched junction bases: 5. The CDR3 sequence is 15 residues long. Germline V gives CDR1 MDHEN, CDR2 SYDVKM. CDR3 sequence reads: CASSFRDRGVYGYTF. CDR3 DNA sequence: TGTGCCAGCAGTTTCCGGGACAGGGGTGTCTATGGCTACACCTTC.

This chain joins TRBV11-2 and TRBJ1-5; 7 positions match TRBD1. V shed 5 bases and J 1 base; nucleotides not matched to a gene: 5. The CDR3 runs to 15 residues. Germline CDR1 reads SGHAT; CDR2 reads FQNNGV. This CDR3 is CASSGTGASNQPQHF. The DNA for the CDR3 is TGTGCCAGCAGCGGAACAGGGGCCAGCAATCAGCCCCAGCATTTT.

This rearrangement joins TRBV5-1 to TRBJ1-2; D is possibly TRBD1 (5 bases). The V gene's germline CDR1 is SGHRS and CDR2 YFSETQ. V lost 0 bases and J lost 7, with 13 bases in between. This CDR3 spans 14 amino acids. CDR3 loop: CASSLAGGASGYTF. In DNA form, the CDR3 reads TGCGCCAGCAGCTTGGCGGGCGGGGCGAGTGGCTACACCTTC.

The rearrangement joins TRBV11-2 to TRBJ1-1; TRBD1 agrees at 7 bases. The trim removed 5 bases at V and 4 bases at J, leaving 4 bases unmatched. Germline CDR1 is SGHAT and CDR2 is FQNNGV. The CDR3 spans 13 residues. The CDR3 DNA sequence: TGTGCCAGCAGCCTACCAGGGGGCACTGAAGCTTTCTTT. This encodes CASSLPGGTEAFF. The variable domain in full, completed from reference TRBV11-2 and TRBJ1-1, reads EAGVAQSPRYKIIEKRQSVAFWCNPISGHATLYWYQQILGQGPKLLIQFQNNGVVDDSQLPKDRFSAERLKGVDSTLKIQPAKLEDSAVYLCASSLPGGTEAFFGQGTRLTVV.

The chain has TRBV25-1 and TRBJ2-2, with 9 bases identical to TRBD1. Per the germline V gene, CDR1 is MGHDK and CDR2 is SYGVNS. The CDR3 has 16 amino acids. Trimming at V came to 4 bases and at J to 0 bases, leaving 3 bases not matched to a gene. CDR3 sequence reads: CASSARQGANTGELFF. CDR3 sequence (DNA): TGTGCCAGCAGTGCACGACAGGGGGCGAACACCGGGGAGCTGTTTTTT.

The chain couples TRBV18 to TRBJ1-1; 7 bases are a match to TRBD1. Germline V gene sequence: CDR1 KGHSH, CDR2 LQKENI. The junction had 0 bases not matched to a gene; V was cut back by 1 base and J by 7 bases. The CDR3 loop spans 12 amino acids. The DNA for the CDR3 is TGTGCCAGCTCACCACGGGACAGTGAAGCTTTCTTT. This sequence encodes CASSPRDSEAFF.

The chain carries TRBV28 and TRBJ2-1; 9 bases are a match to TRBD1. V gave up 1 base and J gave up 3 bases; unmatched junction bases: 7. Germline V gene lookup returns CDR1 MDHEN and CDR2 SYDVKM. The CDR3 extends over 17 amino acids. In DNA, the CDR3 is TGTGCCAGCAGTTTATACGGAGGGGGACAGGGCTACAATGAGCAGTTCTTC. This translates into CASSLYGGGQGYNEQFF.

The chain employs TRBV2 and TRBJ1-2; 7 positions agree with TRBD1. CDR1 is SNHLY and CDR2 is FYNNEI in the germline V gene. This CDR3 spans 14 amino acids. J gave up 2 bases and V 2 bases, and 2 bases lay outside the gene matches. The CDR3 DNA sequence: TGTGCCAGCAGTGAATGGGGACAGAACTATGGCTACACCTTC. Amino acids: CASSEWGQNYGYTF. The full variable domain, its missing parts supplied by reference TRBV2 and TRBJ1-2, is EPEVTQTPSHQVTQMGQEVILRCVPISNHLYFYWYRQILGQKVEFLVSFYNNEISEKSEIFDDQFSVERPDGSNFTLKIRSTKLEDSAMYFCASSEWGQNYGYTFGSGTRLTVV.

The rearrangement uses TRBV2 and TRBJ2-3; possibly TRBD1 for D (6 bases). Germline V lookup: CDR1 SNHLY, CDR2 FYNNEI. V was shortened by 6 bases and J by 0 bases, with 13 bases between the two germline ends. This CDR3 contains 15 residues. The CDR3 DNA reads as TGTGCCAGCAGGGCCGACAGGATCAGCACAGATACGCAGTATTTT. It specifies CASRADRISTDTQYF.

This clone was detected only a few times. The chain recombines TRBV6-5 with TRBJ1-3; D is perhaps TRBD1 (6 bases). Looked up from germline, CDR1 is MNHEY and CDR2 is SVGAGI. The CDR3 is made up of 14 amino acids. The V end was cut by 6 bases, the J end by 4 bases, with 13 bases between. CDR3 nucleotides: TGTGCCAGCAGCGCAGGGGCGTCCGGAAACACCATATATTTT. Amino acids: CASSAGASGNTIYF.

The V call is TRBV9, the J call TRBJ2-1; 7 positions agree with TRBD2. With 5 bases clipped from V and 3 bases from J, the junction kept 8 bases outside the gene matches. The germline V gene encodes CDR1 SGDLS and CDR2 YYNGEE. The CDR3 sequence is 15 residues long. CDR3 amino acids: CASSQTGTIYNEQFF. The CDR3 nucleotides read TGTGCCAGCAGTCAGACCGGGACTATCTACAATGAGCAGTTCTTC.

The genes are TRBV11-2 and TRBJ2-2, with TRBD2 matching 11 bases. Trimming removed 5 bases from V and 7 bases from J; junction bases left unmatched: 9. In germline, CDR1 is SGHAT, CDR2 FQNNGV. The CDR3 consists of 16 residues. The CDR3 bases are TGTGCCAGCAGCCCCGAACTAGCGGGGGCGGTCGGGGAGCTGTTTTTT. As protein: CASSPELAGAVGELFF. Full variable domain (outside the CDR3, taken from reference TRBV11-2 and TRBJ2-2): EAGVAQSPRYKIIEKRQSVAFWCNPISGHATLYWYQQILGQGPKLLIQFQNNGVVDDSQLPKDRFSAERLKGVDSTLKIQPAKLEDSAVYLCASSPELAGAVGELFFGEGSRLTVL.

This clone has only a few counts. The chain couples TRBV2 to TRBJ1-2; TRBD1 matches 7 bases. Unmatched junction bases numbered 12, after V lost 6 bases and J lost 8 bases. The length of the CDR3 is 14 residues. Germline CDR1 and CDR2: SNHLY and FYNNEI. The CDR3 loop is CASSPTEGASGYTF. The CDR3 region has the DNA TGTGCCAGCAGCCCGACAGAGGGGGCTTCCGGCTACACCTTC.

V gene TRBV11-2 combines with J gene TRBJ1-6; D call uncertain. With 2 bases removed from V and 10 bases from J, the gap between germline ends came to 18 bases. The V gene's germline CDR1 is SGHAT and CDR2 FQNNGV. The CDR3 is 16 residues long. This CDR3 is CASSLFGGKSFSPLHF. In nucleotides, the CDR3 is TGTGCCAGCAGCTTATTTGGCGGTAAATCGTTCTCACCCCTCCACTTT.